These 20 T cell receptor beta chains originate from one sample sequenced in a study of T cell responses to AZD1222 COVID-19 vaccine. Data came from immunoSEQ multiplex PCR; TCRdb stores just in-frame clones and leaves some out. Of 100,000 or so clones listed, around 89% are singletons. The source was peripheral blood, collected on day 0 of AZD1222 vaccination. These receptors were obtained from an adult in good health.

The chain carries TRBV3-1 (or the pseudogene TRBV3-2) and TRBJ1-1, with TRBD1 identical over 8 bases. The CDR3 spans 17 residues. Germline CDR1 LGHDT, CDR2 YNNKEL (reference sequence). The V segment lost 0 bases and the J segment 3 bases; nucleotides outside the gene matches: 9. Here the CDR3 DNA reads TGTGCCAGCAGCCAAGAATATCAGGGGGCGGTGGACACTGAAGCTTTCTTT. Its protein is CASSQEYQGAVDTEAFF.

The rearrangement links TRBV27 to TRBJ1-1, with D tentatively TRBD1 (6 bases). Trimming removed 5 bases at V and 0 bases at J, with 19 bases between. The CDR3 consists of 17 residues. Germline V gene data show CDR1 as MNHEY and CDR2 as SMNVEV (reference sequence). The CDR3 spells CASSTREQGFMNTEAFF. For the CDR3, the DNA is TGTGCCAGCAGTACCAGGGAGCAGGGGTTCATGAACACTGAAGCTTTCTTT.

The gene calls are TRBV5-5 and TRBJ2-2; unclear D gene. Trimming removed 5 bases at V and 3 bases at J, with 14 bases between. Germline loops: CDR1 SGHKS, CDR2 YYEKEE (reference sequence). CDR3 length: 15 residues. In DNA form, the CDR3 reads TGTGCCAGCAGGGTCCTCGGGTCGGACACCGGGGAGCTGTTTTTT. Its protein is CASRVLGSDTGELFF.

The chain links TRBV7-2 to TRBJ1-6; no definite D call. Germline values: CDR1 SGHTA, CDR2 FQGNSA. V lost 6 bases and J 0 bases, leaving 6 bases between the germline ends. CDR3 length: 14 amino acids. The CDR3 coding sequence is TGTGCCAGCAGGGAGAGCTCCTATAATTCACCCCTCCACTTT. It encodes CASRESSYNSPLHF. Full variable domain (remainder filled in from reference TRBV7-2 and TRBJ1-6): GAGVSQSPSNKVTEKGKDVELRCDPISGHTALYWYRQSLGQGLEFLIYFQGNSAPDKSGLPSDRFSAERTGGSVSTLTIQRTQQEDSAVYLCASRESSYNSPLHFGNGTRLTVT.

The chain combines TRBV24-1 with TRBJ2-2; D unclear. CDR3 length: 15 amino acids. Germline V gene data show CDR1 as KGHDR and CDR2 as SFDVKD. The V end was cut by 4 bases, the J end by 0 bases, with 8 bases between. CDR3 DNA sequence: TGTGCCACCAGTGAAACACCCGCGAACACCGGGGAGCTGTTTTTT. As protein: CATSETPANTGELFF.

The chain employs TRBV6-5 and TRBJ1-2; D unresolved. Trimming removed 0 bases at V and 5 bases at J, with 10 bases between. The CDR3 has 14 residues. CDR1 is MNHEY, CDR2 SVGAGI, per germline. In DNA, the CDR3 is TGTGCCAGCAGTTACTCTTGGCTGGGGTATGGCTACACCTTC. Translating it yields CASSYSWLGYGYTF.

The rearrangement joins TRBV3-1 (or the pseudogene TRBV3-2) to TRBJ2-7; the D is unclear. Germline V CDR1 and CDR2: LGHDT, YNNKEL (reference sequence). V dropped 1 base and J dropped 1 base, with 2 bases sitting between them. The CDR3 spans 12 residues. Here the CDR3 DNA reads TGTGCCAGCAGCCAAGGGTCCTACGAGCAGTACTTC. The encoded protein is CASSQGSYEQYF.

V gene TRBV4-2 combines with J gene TRBJ2-7; possibly TRBD2 for D (7 bases). V was clipped by 0 bases and J by 2 bases, with 17 bases between them. The CDR3 has 17 amino acids. Germline V gives CDR1 LGHNA, CDR2 YNFKEQ. In DNA, the CDR3 is TGTGCCAGCAGCCAAGAGGGGGCGACGGGAGGAACCTACGAGCAGTACTTC. It is translated as CASSQEGATGGTYEQYF.

This clone was recorded a few times. CDR3 sequence: CASRWGLNTEAFF. The CDR3 DNA is TGTGCCAGCAGGTGGGGTTTGAACACTGAAGCTTTCTTT. The chain uses TRBV28 and TRBJ1-1, with D hard to call. Trimming removed 6 bases at V and 0 bases at J, with 8 bases between. In germline, CDR1 is MDHEN, CDR2 SYDVKM. This CDR3 comprises 13 residues.

This clone was picked up one time. V and J are TRBV15 and TRBJ2-5, with no clear D. Germline V gene sequence: CDR1 LNHNV, CDR2 YYDKDF (reference sequence). V was trimmed by 0 bases and J by 3 bases, leaving 8 bases between them. The CDR3 is made up of 14 amino acids. For the CDR3, the DNA is TGTGCCACCAGCAGAGATCCTCTTAAAGAGACCCAGTACTTC. Translation gives CATSRDPLKETQYF.

This clone was seen just once. The chain uses TRBV7-8 and TRBJ1-1; 10 bases agree with TRBD1. The V gene end was trimmed by 4 bases and the J gene end by 1 base; junction bases not matched to a gene: 9. This CDR3 region has 17 residues. Germline V gene sequence: CDR1 SGHVS, CDR2 FQNEAQ. The CDR3 region is CASSSDRGRERNTEAFF. The DNA of the CDR3 is TGTGCCAGCAGCTCTGACAGGGGGCGGGAGCGGAACACTGAAGCTTTCTTT.

The chain links TRBV5-5 to TRBJ1-1; tentative D call: TRBD1 (6 bases). CDR1 is SGHKS and CDR2 is YYEKEE in the germline V gene (reference sequence). This CDR3 has 13 amino acids. V was pared by 3 bases and J by 5 bases, with 11 bases between. In DNA form, the CDR3 reads TGTGCCAGCAGCTCGGGGGCAATTACTGAAGCTTTCTTT. It encodes CASSSGAITEAFF.

This rearrangement joins TRBV28 to TRBJ1-4, with 8 bases aligning to TRBD1. Germline CDR1 is MDHEN and CDR2 is SYDVKM. J lost 8 bases, V lost 2 bases, and 19 bases had no gene match. The CDR3 is made up of 19 amino acids. The CDR3 region is CASSLGDRYKMLDGEKLFF. The CDR3 DNA reads as TGTGCCAGCAGTTTAGGGGACAGGTACAAGATGTTGGACGGAGAAAAACTGTTTTTT.

This chain joins TRBV23-1 and TRBJ2-1; 7 bases match TRBD1. TRBV23-1 is marked as an open reading frame, function uncertain. There are 14 residues in the CDR3. Germline trimming cut 3 bases from V and 10 bases from J; bases unmatched to any gene: 9. This chain's CDR3 is CASSQRTGETEQFF. The DNA for the CDR3 is TGCGCCAGCAGTCAGAGGACAGGAGAAACCGAGCAGTTCTTC.

The gene calls are TRBV4-1 and TRBJ2-7, with D possibly being TRBD2 (5 bases). Germline V gene lookup returns CDR1 MGHRA and CDR2 YSYEKL. This CDR3 region has 12 residues. Trimming took off 3 bases at V and 6 bases at J, with 9 bases between the two ends. The DNA for the CDR3 is TGCGCCAGCAGCCAGAGTCGGGGCGAGCAGTACTTC. This translates into CASSQSRGEQYF.

The rearrangement joins TRBV10-3 to TRBJ1-1, with D hard to call. The CDR3 spans 13 residues. CDR1 ENHRY and CDR2 SYGVKD come from the germline V gene. The germline V and J ends were trimmed by 4 bases and 5 bases, with 11 bases remaining between them. The CDR3 here is CAISGPRSTEAFF. DNA of the CDR3: TGTGCCATCAGTGGTCCTAGAAGTACTGAAGCTTTCTTT.

V usage is TRBV27 and J usage is TRBJ1-1; no firm D call. The CDR3 length is 14 residues. V dropped 5 bases and J dropped 4 bases, with 14 bases sitting between them. CDR1 MNHEY and CDR2 SMNVEV come from the germline V gene (reference sequence). CDR3 DNA sequence: TGTGCCAGCAGTCCTCAGACAAGCCCCACTGAAGCTTTCTTT. Residues: CASSPQTSPTEAFF.

The chain combines TRBV19 with TRBJ1-4; D unresolved. The CDR3 runs to 15 residues. V was pared by 5 bases and J by 8 bases, with 18 bases between. CDR1 and CDR2 from the germline V gene are LNHDA and SQIVND (reference sequence). The CDR3 DNA reads as TGTGCCAGTAGTGACGCAGGTTCCCCTTGGGAAAAACTGTTTTTT. Protein: CASSDAGSPWEKLFF.

The chain carries TRBV19 and TRBJ1-1; D gene ambiguous. V dropped 5 bases and J dropped 10 bases, with 17 bases sitting between them. The germline V gene has CDR1 LNHDA and CDR2 SQIVND (reference sequence). The CDR3 totals 13 residues. Written as DNA, the CDR3 is TGTGCCAGTAGTCCTCAGCAATCGGGTTTAGCTTTCTTT. Protein sequence: CASSPQQSGLAFF.

This clone was detected a few times. V gene TRBV6-4 combines with J gene TRBJ2-2; no clear D. The CDR3 extends over 15 amino acids. The germline V gene encodes CDR1 MRHNA and CDR2 SNTAGT. V was pared by 6 bases and J by 0 bases, with 11 bases between. CDR3: CASSSTTTNTGELFF. DNA for the CDR3: TGTGCCAGCAGCTCGACAACGACGAACACCGGGGAGCTGTTTTTT.